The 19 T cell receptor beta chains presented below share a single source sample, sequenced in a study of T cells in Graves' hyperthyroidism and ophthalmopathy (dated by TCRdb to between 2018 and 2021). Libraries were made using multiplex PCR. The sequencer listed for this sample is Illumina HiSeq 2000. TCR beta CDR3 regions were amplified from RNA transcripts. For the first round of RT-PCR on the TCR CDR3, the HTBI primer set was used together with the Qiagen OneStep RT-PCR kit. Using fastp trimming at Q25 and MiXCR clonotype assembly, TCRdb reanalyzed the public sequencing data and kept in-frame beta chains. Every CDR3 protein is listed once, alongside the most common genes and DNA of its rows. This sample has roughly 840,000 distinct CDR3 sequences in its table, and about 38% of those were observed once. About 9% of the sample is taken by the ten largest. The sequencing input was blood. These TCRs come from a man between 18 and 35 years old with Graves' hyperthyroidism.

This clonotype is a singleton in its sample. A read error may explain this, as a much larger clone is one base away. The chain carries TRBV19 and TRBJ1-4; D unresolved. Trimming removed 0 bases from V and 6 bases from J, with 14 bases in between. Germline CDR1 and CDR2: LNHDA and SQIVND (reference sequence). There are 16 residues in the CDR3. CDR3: CASSIELGSPDEKLFF. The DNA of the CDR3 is TGTGCCAGTAGTATAGAGCTTGGGAGTCCGGATGAAAAACTGTTTTTT.

The CDR3 region has the DNA TGTGCCAGCAGCGTTGAAGAATCCGGGAATGAAAAACTGTTTTTT. This gives the protein CASSVEESGNEKLFF. V and J are TRBV7-9 and TRBJ1-4; D ambiguous. Per the germline V gene, CDR1 is SEHNR and CDR2 is FQNEAQ (reference sequence). The CDR3 covers 15 residues. V lost 5 bases and J lost 5, with 15 bases in between.

For the CDR3, the DNA is TGTGCCAGCAGCTTAAGGGGGAGGGCCCTCGGGGAGCTGTTTTTT. Protein: CASSLRGRALGELFF. This chain joins TRBV7-3 and TRBJ2-2, with 7 bases aligning to TRBD2. J was trimmed by 7 bases and V by 1 base; bases with no gene match: 6. The CDR3 has 15 amino acids. Germline CDR1 reads SGHTA; CDR2 reads FQGTGA.

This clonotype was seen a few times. CDR3 sequence (DNA): TGTGCCAGCAGCCATTCGGACAGGGAGGATCAGCCCCAGCATTTT. Translated, it gives CASSHSDREDQPQHF. The chain employs TRBV3-1 and TRBJ1-5; 8 bases align to TRBD1. From germline, CDR1 is LGHDT and CDR2 YNNKEL (reference sequence). The CDR3 has 15 amino acids. V trimming: 3 bases; J trimming: 5 bases; junction bases outside the gene matches: 6.

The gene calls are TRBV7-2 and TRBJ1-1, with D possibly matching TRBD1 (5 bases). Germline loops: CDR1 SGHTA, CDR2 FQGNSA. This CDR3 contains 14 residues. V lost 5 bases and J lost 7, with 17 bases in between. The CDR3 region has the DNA TGTGCCAGCAGCCAAGTCGCAGGGCAGGATGAAGCTTTCTTT. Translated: CASSQVAGQDEAFF. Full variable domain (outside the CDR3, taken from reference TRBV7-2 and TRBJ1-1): GAGVSQSPSNKVTEKGKDVELRCDPISGHTALYWYRQSLGQGLEFLIYFQGNSAPDKSGLPSDRFSAERTGGSVSTLTIQRTQQEDSAVYLCASSQVAGQDEAFFGQGTRLTVV.

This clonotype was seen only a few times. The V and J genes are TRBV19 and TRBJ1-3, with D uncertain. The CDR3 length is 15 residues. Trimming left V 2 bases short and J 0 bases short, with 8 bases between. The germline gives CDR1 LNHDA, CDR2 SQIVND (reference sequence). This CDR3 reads CASSIISSSGNTIYF. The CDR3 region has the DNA TGTGCCAGTAGTATAATCTCAAGCTCTGGAAACACCATATATTTT.

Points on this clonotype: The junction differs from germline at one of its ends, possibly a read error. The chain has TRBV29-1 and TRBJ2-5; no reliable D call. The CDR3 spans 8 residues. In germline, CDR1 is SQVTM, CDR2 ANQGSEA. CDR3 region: CSVEDLFF. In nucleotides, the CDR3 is TGCAGCGTTGAAGATTTGTTCTTC.

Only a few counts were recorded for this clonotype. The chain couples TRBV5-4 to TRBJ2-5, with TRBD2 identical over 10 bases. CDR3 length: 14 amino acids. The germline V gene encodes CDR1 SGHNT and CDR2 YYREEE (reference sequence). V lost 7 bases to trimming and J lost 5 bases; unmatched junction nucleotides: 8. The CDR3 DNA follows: TGTGCCAGCGCGAGCGGGGGGGCGCAGGAGACCCAGTACTTC. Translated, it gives CASASGGAQETQYF.

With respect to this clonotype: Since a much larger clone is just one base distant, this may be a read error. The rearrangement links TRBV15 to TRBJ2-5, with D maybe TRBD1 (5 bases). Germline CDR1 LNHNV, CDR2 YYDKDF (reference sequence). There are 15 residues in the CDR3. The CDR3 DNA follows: TGTGCCACCAGCAGAGGCGGACAAAAAGGAGAGACCCGGTACTTC. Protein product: CATSRGGQKGETRYF.

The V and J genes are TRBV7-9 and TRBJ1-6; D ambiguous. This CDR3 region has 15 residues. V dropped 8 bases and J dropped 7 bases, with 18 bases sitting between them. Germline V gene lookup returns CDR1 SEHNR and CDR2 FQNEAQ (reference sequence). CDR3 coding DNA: TGTGCCAGCTCACCCATGAGCGGCAGCAATTCACCCCTCCACTTT. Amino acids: CASSPMSGSNSPLHF. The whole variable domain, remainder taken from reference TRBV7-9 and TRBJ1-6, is DTGVSQNPRHKITKRGQNVTFRCDPISEHNRLYWYRQTLGQGPEFLTYFQNEAQLEKSRLLSDRFSAERPKGSFSTLEIQRTEQGDSAMYLCASSPMSGSNSPLHFGNGTRLTVT.

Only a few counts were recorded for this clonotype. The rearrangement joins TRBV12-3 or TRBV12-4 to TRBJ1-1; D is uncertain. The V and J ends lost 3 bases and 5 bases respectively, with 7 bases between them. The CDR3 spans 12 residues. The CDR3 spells CASSFALTEAFF. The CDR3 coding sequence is TGTGCCAGCAGTTTCGCCCTAACTGAAGCTTTCTTT.

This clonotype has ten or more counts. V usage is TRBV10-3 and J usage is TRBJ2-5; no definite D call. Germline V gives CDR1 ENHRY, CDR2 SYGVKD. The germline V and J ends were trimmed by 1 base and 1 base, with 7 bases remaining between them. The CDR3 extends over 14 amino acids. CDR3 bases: TGTGCCATCAGTGAGTTTGGCAGCCAAGAGACCCAGTACTTC. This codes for CAISEFGSQETQYF.

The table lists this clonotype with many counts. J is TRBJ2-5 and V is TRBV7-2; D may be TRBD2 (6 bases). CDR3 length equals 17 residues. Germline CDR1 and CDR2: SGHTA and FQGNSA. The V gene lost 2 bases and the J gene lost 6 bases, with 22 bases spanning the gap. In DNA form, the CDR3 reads TGTGCCAGCAGCTTAAGCGGGTCACAGAGGGGCGGAAAGACCCAGTACTTC. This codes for CASSLSGSQRGGKTQYF.

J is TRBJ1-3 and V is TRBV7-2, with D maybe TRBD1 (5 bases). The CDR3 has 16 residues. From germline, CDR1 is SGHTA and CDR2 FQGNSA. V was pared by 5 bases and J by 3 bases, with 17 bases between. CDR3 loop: CASSTTGTGYGNTIYF. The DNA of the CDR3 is TGTGCCAGCAGCACCACAGGAACGGGATATGGAAACACCATATATTTT.

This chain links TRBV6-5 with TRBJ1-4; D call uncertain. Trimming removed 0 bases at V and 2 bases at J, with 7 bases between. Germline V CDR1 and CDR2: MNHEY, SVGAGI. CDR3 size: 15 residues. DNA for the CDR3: TGTGCCAGCAGTTACTCTTCGACGACTAATGAAAAACTGTTTTTT. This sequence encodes CASSYSSTTNEKLFF.

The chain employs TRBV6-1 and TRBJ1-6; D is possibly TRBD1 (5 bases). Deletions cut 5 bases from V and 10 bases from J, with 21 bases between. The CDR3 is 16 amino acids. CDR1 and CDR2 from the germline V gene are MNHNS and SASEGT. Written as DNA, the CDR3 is TGTGCCAGCAGTCGCCTAGTTGGGGGGGATGGGTCACCCCTCCACTTT. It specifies CASSRLVGGDGSPLHF.

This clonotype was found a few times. The CDR3 spells CASSLVGGWNSPLHF. CDR3 coding DNA: TGCGCCAGCAGCTTGGTGGGGGGGTGGAATTCACCCCTCCACTTT. V usage is TRBV5-1 and J usage is TRBJ1-6, with D tentatively TRBD1 (5 bases). From germline, CDR1 is SGHRS and CDR2 YFSETQ. The germline V and J ends were trimmed by 0 bases and 7 bases, with 11 bases remaining between them. The CDR3 sequence is 15 residues long. Looking up the rest from reference TRBV5-1 and TRBJ1-6 gives the full variable domain: KAGVTQTPRYLIKTRGQQVTLSCSPISGHRSVSWYQQTPGQGLQFLFEYFSETQRNKGNFPGRFSGRQFSNSRSEMNVSTLELGDSALYLCASSLVGGWNSPLHFGNGTRLTVT.

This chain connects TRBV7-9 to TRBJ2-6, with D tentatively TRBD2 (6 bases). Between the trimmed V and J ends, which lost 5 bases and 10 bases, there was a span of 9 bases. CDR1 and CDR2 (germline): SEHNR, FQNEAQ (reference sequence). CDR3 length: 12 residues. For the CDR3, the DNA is TGTGCCAGCAGCGGGGAGGCTAACGTCCTGACTTTC. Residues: CASSGEANVLTF. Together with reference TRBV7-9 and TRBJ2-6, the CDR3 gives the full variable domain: DTGVSQNPRHKITKRGQNVTFRCDPISEHNRLYWYRQTLGQGPEFLTYFQNEAQLEKSRLLSDRFSAERPKGSFSTLEIQRTEQGDSAMYLCASSGEANVLTFGAGSRLTVL.

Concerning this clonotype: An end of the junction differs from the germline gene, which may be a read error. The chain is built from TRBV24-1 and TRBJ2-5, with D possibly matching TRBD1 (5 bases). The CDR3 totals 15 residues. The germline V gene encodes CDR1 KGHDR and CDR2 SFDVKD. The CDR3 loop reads CATSDLQGIQGTQYF. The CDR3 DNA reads TGTGCCACCAGTGATTTGCAGGGTATCCAAGGGACCCAGTACTTC.